This entry features one TCR beta chain sequence. What it binds is not known. V shed 0 bases and J shed 5 bases, with 8 bases lying between them. The CDR3 consists of 13 residues. Germline V gene lookup returns CDR1 SGHKS and CDR2 YYEKEE (reference sequence). Sequenced material consisted of expressed TCRB transcripts (all of the isolated RNA was reverse transcribed). The table came from immunoSEQ multiplex PCR; TCRdb's copy has only in-frame clones and leaves some out. The table shows 810,000 or so clones, with roughly a sixth occurring only once. The data originate from a study of beta chain features in type 1 diabetes. Study summary: Patients were similar to healthy donors in age and gender (as well as in cell yields).

General study points: Fewer insertions but more deletions were seen at VDJ junctions in type 1 diabetes patients.

Sorting with CD45RO/CCR7/CD25/CD127/CD95/CD27 yielded naive, central memory, regulatory and stem-like memory CD4+ cells. The chain joins TRBV5-5 to TRBJ2-5; no firm D call. The material sequenced was naive CD4+ T cells from blood. This sequence was found in a young woman in good health. CDR3 nucleotides: TGTGCCAGCAGCTTGGGATTTCGGGAGACCCAGTACTTC. Its translation is CASSLGFRETQYF.